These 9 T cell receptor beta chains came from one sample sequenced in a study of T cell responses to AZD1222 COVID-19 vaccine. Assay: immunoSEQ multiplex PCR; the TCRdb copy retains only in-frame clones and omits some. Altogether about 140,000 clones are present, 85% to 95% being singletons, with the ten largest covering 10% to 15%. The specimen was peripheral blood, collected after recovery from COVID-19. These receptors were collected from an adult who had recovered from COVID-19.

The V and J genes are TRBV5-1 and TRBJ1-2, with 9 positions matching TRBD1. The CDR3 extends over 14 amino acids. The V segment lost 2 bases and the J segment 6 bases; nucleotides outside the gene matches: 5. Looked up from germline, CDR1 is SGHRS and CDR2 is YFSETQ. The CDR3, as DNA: TGCGCCAGCAGCTTTCGCGGGACAGGGAATGGCTACACCTTC. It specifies CASSFRGTGNGYTF.

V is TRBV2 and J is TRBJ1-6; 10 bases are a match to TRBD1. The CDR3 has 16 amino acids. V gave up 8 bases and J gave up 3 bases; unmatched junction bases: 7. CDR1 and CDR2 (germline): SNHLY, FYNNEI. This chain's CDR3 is CASVETGGNYNSPLHF. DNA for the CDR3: TGTGCCAGCGTGGAGACAGGGGGCAACTATAATTCACCCCTCCACTTT. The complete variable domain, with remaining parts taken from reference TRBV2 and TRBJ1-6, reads EPEVTQTPSHQVTQMGQEVILRCVPISNHLYFYWYRQILGQKVEFLVSFYNNEISEKSEIFDDQFSVERPDGSNFTLKIRSTKLEDSAMYFCASVETGGNYNSPLHFGNGTRLTVT.

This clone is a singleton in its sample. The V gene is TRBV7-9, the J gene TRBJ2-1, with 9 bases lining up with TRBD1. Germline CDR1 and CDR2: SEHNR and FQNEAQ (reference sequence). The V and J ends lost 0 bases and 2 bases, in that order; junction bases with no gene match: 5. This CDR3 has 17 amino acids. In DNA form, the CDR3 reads TGTGCCAGCAGCTTAGCCCTTGGACAGGGGACCTACAATGAGCAGTTCTTC. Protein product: CASSLALGQGTYNEQFF.

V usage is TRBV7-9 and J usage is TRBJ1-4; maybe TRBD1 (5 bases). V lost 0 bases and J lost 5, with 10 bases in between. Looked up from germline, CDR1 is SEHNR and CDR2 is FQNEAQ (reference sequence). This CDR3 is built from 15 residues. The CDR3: CASSLAGGGNEKLFF. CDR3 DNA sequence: TGTGCCAGCAGCTTAGCGGGGGGAGGAAATGAAAAACTGTTTTTT.

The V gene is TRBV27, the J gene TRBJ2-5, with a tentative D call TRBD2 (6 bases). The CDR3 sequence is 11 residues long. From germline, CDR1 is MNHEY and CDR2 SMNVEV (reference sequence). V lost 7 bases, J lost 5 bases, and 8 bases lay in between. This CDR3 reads CASKSGETQYF. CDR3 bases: TGTGCCAGCAAAAGCGGGGAGACCCAGTACTTC.

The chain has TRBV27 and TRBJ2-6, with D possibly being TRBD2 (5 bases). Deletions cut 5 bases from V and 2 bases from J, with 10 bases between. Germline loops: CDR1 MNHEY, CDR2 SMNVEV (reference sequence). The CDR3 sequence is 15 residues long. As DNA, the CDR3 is TGTGCCAGCAGTCTCTGGGAGACTGGGGCCAACGTCCTGACTTTC. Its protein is CASSLWETGANVLTF.

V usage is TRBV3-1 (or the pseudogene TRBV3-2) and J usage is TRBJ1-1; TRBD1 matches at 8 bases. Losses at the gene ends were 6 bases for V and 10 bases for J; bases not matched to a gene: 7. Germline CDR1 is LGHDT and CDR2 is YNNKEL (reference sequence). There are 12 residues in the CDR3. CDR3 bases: TGTGCCAGCAGTGCAGGGGGCGTAGGAGCTTTCTTT. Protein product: CASSAGGVGAFF.

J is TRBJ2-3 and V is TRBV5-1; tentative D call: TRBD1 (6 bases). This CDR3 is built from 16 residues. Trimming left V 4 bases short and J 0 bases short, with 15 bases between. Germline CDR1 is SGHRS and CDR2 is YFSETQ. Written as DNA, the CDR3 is TGCGCCAGCAGCCGGGACACAATGATTAGCACAGATACGCAGTATTTT. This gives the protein CASSRDTMISTDTQYF.

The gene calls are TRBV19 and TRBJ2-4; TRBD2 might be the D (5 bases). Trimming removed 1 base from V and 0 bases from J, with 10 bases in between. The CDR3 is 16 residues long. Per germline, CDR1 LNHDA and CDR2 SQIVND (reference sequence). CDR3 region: CASSIGQRIAKNIQYF. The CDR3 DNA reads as TGTGCCAGTAGTATAGGCCAGCGGATAGCCAAAAACATTCAGTACTTC.